The rows below give T cell receptor beta chains drawn from one sample of a study of metastatic and nonmetastatic thyroid tumors. Using MiXCR, TCRdb reanalyzed the PCR reads. The sample holds about 41,000 clones, 11% seen once. Specimen: blood. The receptors were sampled from a female donor with papillary thyroid cancer or a benign thyroid nodule (not recorded which). Some clones in this sample may be carry-over from other donors' samples. Each CDR3 is given with its conserved first and last residue. The D gene is left open where the match is weak. Size is omitted from some rows. Given values are once, few, many or a class for expanded clones.

size	V	D	J	DNA	CDR3
many	TRBV6-2/TRBV6-3	-	TRBJ2-7	TGTGCCAGCAGTGCCTTCCGGACATACGAGCAGTACTTC	CASSAFRTYEQYF
many	TRBV2	TRBD2	TRBJ2-1	TGTGCCACCCAGCGGGAGGGTGAGCAGTTCTTC	CATQREGEQFF
many	TRBV24-1	-	TRBJ2-1	TGTGCCACCAGTGATTTCGGGGACCGTAACAATGAGCAGTTCTTC	CATSDFGDRNNEQFF
many	TRBV12-3/TRBV12-4	-	TRBJ2-7	TGTGCCAGTCAAAATAGCGGCTCCTACGAGCAGTACTTC	CASQNSGSYEQYF
-	TRBV7-9	TRBD1	TRBJ1-6	TGTGCCAGCAGCATGACAGGGACAGGGGATTCACCCCTCCACTTT	CASSMTGTGDSPLHF
-	TRBV2	-	TRBJ1-3	TGTGCCAGCAGTGAAGCGCTTCTAATGGCAGCCTCTGGAAACACCATATATTTT	CASSEALLMAASGNTIYF
few	TRBV11-2	-	TRBJ2-7	TGTGCCAGCAGCTTGGAGTTGGTATACGAGCAGTACTTC	CASSLELVYEQYF
-	TRBV13	-	TRBJ2-1	TGTGCCAGCAGCGAATCAGTTATTCCCTACAATGAGCAGTTCTTC	CASSESVIPYNEQFF
few	TRBV19	TRBD1	TRBJ1-2	TGTGCCAGTAGTAGTGGCCTGGGACAGGGTCGGTGCTACACCTTC	CASSSGLGQGRCYTF
few	TRBV27	-	TRBJ2-3	TGTGCCAGCAAACCCTCTAGCACAGATACGCAGTATTTT	CASKPSSTDTQYF
-	TRBV30	-	TRBJ2-3	TGTGCCTGGAGTGTCCAGGGGGATACGCAGTATTTT	CAWSVQGDTQYF
many	TRBV6-5	TRBD1	TRBJ2-2	TGTGCCAGCAGTTACACAAAACAGGGGAGCGGGGAGCTGTTTTTT	CASSYTKQGSGELFF
many	TRBV10-3	-	TRBJ1-5	TGTGCCATCAGGGGGGGCGGGGGCAATCAGCCCCAGCATTTT	CAIRGGGGNQPQHF
once	TRBV7-6	TRBD2	TRBJ2-7	TGTGCCAGCAGGGCGGGACTAGCGGGGGACCGGGGAGAGGAGTACTTC	CASRAGLAGDRGEEYF
-	TRBV20-1	-	TRBJ1-2	TGCAGTGCTAGTCGCCAGGCGGGCTATGGCTACACCTTC	CSASRQAGYGYTF
many	TRBV28	TRBD1	TRBJ1-1	TGTGCCAGCAGTCTGGGGGACAGGATGAACACTGAAGCTTTCTTT	CASSLGDRMNTEAFF
many	TRBV5-1	TRBD2	TRBJ2-5	TGCGCCAGCAGCTTGGGTCTAGCGGGAGGGTACCAAGAGACCCAGTACTTC	CASSLGLAGGYQETQYF
many	TRBV3-1	TRBD2	TRBJ2-7	TGTGCCAGCAGCCAAACTGGGACTAGCGGGAGTGCCTATGTGTACGAGCAGTACTTC	CASSQTGTSGSAYVYEQYF
many	TRBV5-1	-	TRBJ2-3	TGCGCCAGCAGCTTGGTTGCGCACAGCACAGATACGCAGTATTTT	CASSLVAHSTDTQYF
many	TRBV28	-	TRBJ2-7	TGTGCCAGCAGTTCGTCAGGGCAAGAGCAGTACTTC	CASSSSGQEQYF
many	TRBV5-5	-	TRBJ2-2	TGTGCCAGCAGCTTGGGACGAATGAACACCGGGGAGCTGTTTTTT	CASSLGRMNTGELFF
-	TRBV27	-	TRBJ1-6	TGTGCCAGCAGTTCCGGACGGGGCCCATCCGATAATTCACCCCTCCACTTT	CASSSGRGPSDNSPLHF
many	TRBV7-9	TRBD2	TRBJ2-5	TGTGCCAGCAGATTCGGACTAGCGGGACAAGAGACCCAGTACTTC	CASRFGLAGQETQYF
many	TRBV20-1	-	TRBJ2-1	TGCAGTGCTCACGGACCTGGCTACAATGAGCAGTTCTTC	CSAHGPGYNEQFF
many	TRBV3-1	-	TRBJ2-1	TGTGCCAGCAGCCAAGTTTGGAATGAGCAGTTCTTC	CASSQVWNEQFF
many	TRBV20-1	-	TRBJ1-3	TGCAGTGCTATGGTACGGAACTCTGGAAACACCATATATTTT	CSAMVRNSGNTIYF
-	TRBV6-2/TRBV6-3	-	TRBJ2-7	TGTGCCGCAGGCTGGAACTACGAGCAGTACTTC	CAAGWNYEQYF
many	TRBV28	-	TRBJ2-1	TGTGCCAGCAGTTTTCTCGGGGTCGGATACAATGAGCAGTTCTTC	CASSFLGVGYNEQFF
-	TRBV4-1	-	TRBJ2-2	TGCGCCAGCAGCCAAGGTGCCACCTCGGGCACCGGGGAGCTGTTTTTT	CASSQGATSGTGELFF
many	TRBV11-2	-	TRBJ2-3	TGTGCCAGCAGCTTAGATTTCGGTGATACGCAGTATTTT	CASSLDFGDTQYF
many	TRBV6-1	-	TRBJ1-1	TGTGCCAGCACCCCGGGACCAATGAACACTGAAGCTTTCTTT	CASTPGPMNTEAFF
few	TRBV20-1	TRBD2	TRBJ2-3	TGCAGTGCTCGGCTAGCGGGGCGGTTGGATACGCAGTATTTT	CSARLAGRLDTQYF
-	TRBV7-2	-	TRBJ1-2	TGTGCCAGCAGCGCGGGCAACTATGGCTACACCTTC	CASSAGNYGYTF
many	TRBV11-1	TRBD2	TRBJ2-7	TGTGCCAGCAGCTTAGGGGGAGCGGGGCTCTCCTACGAGCAGTACTTC	CASSLGGAGLSYEQYF
many	TRBV15	-	TRBJ2-5	TGTGCCACCAGCAGAACCGTACCGTACCAAGAGACCCAGTACTTC	CATSRTVPYQETQYF
many	TRBV10-1	-	TRBJ2-1	TGCGCCAGCAGTGTTTCGGGTAATACCCTGGCTCCCGTGTGGCAGTTCTTC	CASSVSGNTLAPVWQFF
many	TRBV6-6	TRBD1	TRBJ1-2	TGTGCCAGCAGGGGGATTCAGGACAGGGGCGTCGAAAACTTATACTATGGCTACACCTTC	CASRGIQDRGVENLYYGYTF
many	TRBV9	TRBD2	TRBJ2-2	TGTGCCAGCAGCACTCGTAGCGGGAGTGGTACCGGGGAGCTGTTTTTT	CASSTRSGSGTGELFF
many	TRBV6-6	-	TRBJ2-7	TGTGCCAGCAGTTACTCGCCCCCTAGGCAGGTAGACTACGAGCAGTACTTC	CASSYSPPRQVDYEQYF
many	TRBV4-1	TRBD2	TRBJ2-2	TGCGCCAGCAGCCCCTTATATAGCGGGAGGGCCGGCACCGGGGAGCTGTTTTTT	CASSPLYSGRAGTGELFF
many	TRBV19	-	TRBJ2-7	TGTGCCAGTAGACGGGGACTGGACTCCTACGAGCAGTACTTC	CASRRGLDSYEQYF
many	TRBV19	-	TRBJ2-7	TGTGCCAGTAGTTTAACAGGGACCGAGCAGTACTTC	CASSLTGTEQYF
many	TRBV6-2/TRBV6-3	TRBD2	TRBJ2-1	TGTGCCAGCAGTTCGAGCGGGAGTGGTTGGGGTGAGCAGTTCTTC	CASSSSGSGWGEQFF
-	TRBV12-3/TRBV12-4	-	TRBJ1-1	TGTGCCAGCAGTTTAGCAAGTAGTGAAGCTTTCTTC	CASSLASSEAFF
-	TRBV10-3	TRBD2	TRBJ2-6	TGTGCCAGCAGTCGGGAGGGGGAAGGATCTGGGGCCAACGTCCTGACTTTC	CASSREGEGSGANVLTF
many	TRBV12-3/TRBV12-4	-	TRBJ2-1	TGTGCCAGCAGTTTAGGGCTTCTTAATGAGCAGTTCTTC	CASSLGLLNEQFF
few	TRBV20-1	-	TRBJ2-3	TGCAGTGCCACCCGAACCCAGCGGACAGACTTTTTTGATACGCAGTATTTT	CSATRTQRTDFFDTQYF